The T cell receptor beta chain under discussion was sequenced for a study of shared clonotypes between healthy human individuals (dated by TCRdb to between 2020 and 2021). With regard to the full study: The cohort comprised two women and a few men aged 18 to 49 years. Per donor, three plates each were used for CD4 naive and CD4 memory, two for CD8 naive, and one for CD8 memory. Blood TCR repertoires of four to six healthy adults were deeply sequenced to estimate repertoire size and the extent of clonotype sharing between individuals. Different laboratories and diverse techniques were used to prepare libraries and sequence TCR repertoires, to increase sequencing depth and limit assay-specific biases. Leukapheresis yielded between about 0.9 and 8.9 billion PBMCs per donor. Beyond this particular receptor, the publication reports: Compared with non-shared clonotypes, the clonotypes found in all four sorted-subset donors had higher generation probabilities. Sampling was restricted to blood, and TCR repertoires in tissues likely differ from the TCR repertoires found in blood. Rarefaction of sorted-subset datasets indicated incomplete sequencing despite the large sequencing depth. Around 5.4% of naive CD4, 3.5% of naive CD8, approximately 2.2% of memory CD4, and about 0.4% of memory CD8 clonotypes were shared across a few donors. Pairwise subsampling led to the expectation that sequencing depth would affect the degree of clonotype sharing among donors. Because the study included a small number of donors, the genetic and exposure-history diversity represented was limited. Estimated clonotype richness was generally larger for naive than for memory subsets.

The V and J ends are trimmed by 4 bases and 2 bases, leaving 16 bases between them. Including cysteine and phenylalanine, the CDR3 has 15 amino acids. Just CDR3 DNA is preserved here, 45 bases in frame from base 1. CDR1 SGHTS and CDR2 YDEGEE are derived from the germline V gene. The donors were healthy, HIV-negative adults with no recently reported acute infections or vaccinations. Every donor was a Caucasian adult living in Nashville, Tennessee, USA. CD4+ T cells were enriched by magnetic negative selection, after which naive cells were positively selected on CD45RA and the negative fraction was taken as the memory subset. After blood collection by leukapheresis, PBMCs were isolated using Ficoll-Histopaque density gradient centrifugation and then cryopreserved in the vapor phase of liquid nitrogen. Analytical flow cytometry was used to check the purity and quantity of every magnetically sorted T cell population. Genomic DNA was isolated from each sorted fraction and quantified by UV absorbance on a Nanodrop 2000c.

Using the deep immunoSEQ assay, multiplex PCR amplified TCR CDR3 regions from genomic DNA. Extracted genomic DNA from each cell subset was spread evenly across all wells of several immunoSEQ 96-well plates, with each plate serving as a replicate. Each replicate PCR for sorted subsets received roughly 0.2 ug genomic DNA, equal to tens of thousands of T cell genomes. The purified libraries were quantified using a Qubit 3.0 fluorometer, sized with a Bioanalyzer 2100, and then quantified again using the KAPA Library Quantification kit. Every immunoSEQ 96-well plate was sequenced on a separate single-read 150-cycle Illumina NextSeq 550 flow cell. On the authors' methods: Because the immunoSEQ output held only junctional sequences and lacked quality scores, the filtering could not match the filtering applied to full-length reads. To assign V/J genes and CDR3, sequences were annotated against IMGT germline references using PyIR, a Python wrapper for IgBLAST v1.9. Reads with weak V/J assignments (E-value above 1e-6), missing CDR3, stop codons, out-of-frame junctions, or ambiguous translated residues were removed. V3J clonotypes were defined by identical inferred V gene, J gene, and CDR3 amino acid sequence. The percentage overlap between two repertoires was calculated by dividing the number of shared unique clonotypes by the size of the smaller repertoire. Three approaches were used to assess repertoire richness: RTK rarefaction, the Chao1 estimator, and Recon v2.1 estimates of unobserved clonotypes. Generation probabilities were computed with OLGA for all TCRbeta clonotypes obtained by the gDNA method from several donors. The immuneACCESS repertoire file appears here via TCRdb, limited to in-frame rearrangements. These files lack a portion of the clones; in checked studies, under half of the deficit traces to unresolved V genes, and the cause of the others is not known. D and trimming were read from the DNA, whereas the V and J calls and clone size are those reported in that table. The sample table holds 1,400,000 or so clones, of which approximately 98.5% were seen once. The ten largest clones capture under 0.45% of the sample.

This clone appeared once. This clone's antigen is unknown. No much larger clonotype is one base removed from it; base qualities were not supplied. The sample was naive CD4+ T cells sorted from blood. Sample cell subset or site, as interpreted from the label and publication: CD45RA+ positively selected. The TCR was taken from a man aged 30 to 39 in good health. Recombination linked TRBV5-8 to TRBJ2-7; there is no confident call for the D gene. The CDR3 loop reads CASSPPSSRTYEQYF. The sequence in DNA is TGTGCCAGCAGCCCCCCCTCCTCCCGAACCTACGAGCAGTACTTC.